This T cell receptor (beta chain) was profiled in a study of a mutant IDH1 vaccine in newly diagnosed glioma (dated by TCRdb to the early 2020s). In the study overall: Vaccination began 4-6 weeks after radiotherapy alone, or alongside temozolomide cycles in the chemotherapy-containing groups. The 32 treated patients were around 62% male and approximately 40% female, with a mean age of about 43 years. Prior to enrollment, patients had been given standard therapy consisting of radiotherapy alone, temozolomide alone, or radiochemotherapy with temozolomide, with the combination given to most patients. The week-35 safety follow-up took place at visit V12, and the week-47 end of study took place at visit V13. Peripheral blood was drawn at six visits: V03 (baseline), V05, V07, V10, V12 and V13. For exploratory analyses, around 26 treated patients had longitudinal TCRB deep sequencing done wherever samples were available. What the authors observed across the whole study: Selection of PBMC samples for TCRB deep sequencing was based on availability. No apparent relationship was observed between pseudoprogression and alterations in the top peripheral T cell clonotypes detected by TCRB sequencing. Immune responses induced by the vaccine were seen in 90% to 95% of patients across multiple MHC alleles. It was noted by the authors that analyses of patient blood samples could not be reproduced owing to sample limitations.

This clone was detected once. Its antigen is not yet known. No base-level quality is on record; no much larger clone is a single base apart. In light of the paper, this sample's time point label describes: week 47, end of study. Every vaccine dose consisted of 300 ug of a 20-mer mutant IDH1 peptide in Montanide, administered subcutaneously together with topical imiquimod. Patients received eight vaccinations in weeks 1, 3, 5, 7, 11, 15, 19 and 23, corresponding to visits V03 through V10. All donors had newly diagnosed IDH1-mutant astrocytomas of WHO grade 3 or 4 that showed loss of nuclear ATRX. The samples were drawn from NOA16, a multicentre, single-arm, open-label phase I trial in Germany that tested a mutant IDH1 peptide vaccine in humans for the first time. The DNeasy Blood and Tissue Kit was used to extract genomic DNA from EDTA blood for TCRB sequencing. The CDR3 sequence holds 16 residues, the cysteine and phenylalanine included. Only the CDR3 portion is preserved as DNA: 48 bases, with reading frame beginning at the first base. The junction shows trimming of 4 bases on V and 4 bases on J, and the gene matches do not reach 9 bases of it. Reading the germline V gene gives CDR1 SGHRS and CDR2 YFSETQ.

The library relied on the immunoSEQ multiplex PCR assay. Following the manufacturer's protocol, the hsTCRB Kit was used to amplify rearranged TCR beta chain sequences. TCRB libraries were sequenced on an Illumina MiSeq. The authors processed their data as follows. The kit vendor's proprietary platform handled demultiplexing, trimming and gene mapping. The table comes from immuneACCESS by way of TCRdb, which keeps in-frame sequences with V and J called. Part of the clones is missing from these tables; in studies checked, under half for an unresolved V gene and the rest for unknown reasons. V, J and clone size were drawn from that table, and D and trimming were deduced from the DNA. The sample records 45,000 to 65,000 clones, approximately 65% of which are singletons. The ten biggest clones cover about 4.8% of the sample.

The chain joins TRBV5-1 to TRBJ1-3, with 9 bases aligning to TRBD1. This TCR came from a man aged 35-49 years with glioma. Some clones in this sample may be carry-over from other donors' samples. Sequenced here: peripheral blood mononuclear cells (PBMCs), sampled from a glioma patient whose treatment included an IDH1 peptide vaccine. The CDR3 reads as follows: CASSGAGQGSGNTIYF. Read as DNA, the sequence is TGCGCCAGCAGCGGAGCGGGACAGGGATCCGGAAACACCATATATTTT.